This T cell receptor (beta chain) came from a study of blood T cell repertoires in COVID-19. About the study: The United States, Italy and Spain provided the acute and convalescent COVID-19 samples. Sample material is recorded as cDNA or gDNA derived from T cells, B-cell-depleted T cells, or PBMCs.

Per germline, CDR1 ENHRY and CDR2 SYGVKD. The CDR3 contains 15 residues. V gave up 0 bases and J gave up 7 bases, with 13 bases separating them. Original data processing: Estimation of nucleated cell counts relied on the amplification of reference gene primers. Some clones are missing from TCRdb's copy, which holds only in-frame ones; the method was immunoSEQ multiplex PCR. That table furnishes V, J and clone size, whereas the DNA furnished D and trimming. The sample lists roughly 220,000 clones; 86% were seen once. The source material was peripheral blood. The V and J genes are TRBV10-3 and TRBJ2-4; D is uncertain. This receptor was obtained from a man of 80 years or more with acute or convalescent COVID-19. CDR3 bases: TGTGCCATCAGTGAGTCGGCCCTCCTAGGCAACATTCAGTACTTC. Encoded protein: CAISESALLGNIQYF.